This entry lists 19 T cell receptor beta chains sequenced from one sample in a study of blood T cell repertoires in COVID-19. Method: immunoSEQ multiplex PCR; TCRdb's copy keeps in-frame clones and lacks some. This table has 300,000 to 350,000 clones, about 92% appearing once. The sample was peripheral blood. These receptors were taken from a woman in her fifties or sixties with COVID-19, enrolled during active disease.

The rearrangement uses TRBV18 and TRBJ1-1, with a weak D call TRBD1 (6 bases). Germline assignment: CDR1 KGHSH and CDR2 LQKENI. This CDR3 has 14 amino acids. Between the trimmed V and J ends, which lost 0 bases and 5 bases, there was a span of 10 bases. The CDR3 nucleotides are TGTGCCAGCTCACCACCGAACAGGGTTACTGAAGCTTTCTTT. Amino acid sequence: CASSPPNRVTEAFF.

V is TRBV14 and J is TRBJ2-3, with D tentatively TRBD1 (5 bases). V was clipped by 0 bases and J by 1 base, with 14 bases between them. The CDR3 is 17 amino acids. Per the germline V gene, CDR1 is SGHDN and CDR2 is FVKESK. Here the CDR3 DNA reads TGTGCCAGCAGCCAAGATACGACAGTAATGGGCACAGATACGCAGTATTTT. It translates to CASSQDTTVMGTDTQYF.

The chain links TRBV10-1 to TRBJ2-5; weak D call: TRBD1 (6 bases). With 4 bases removed from V and 5 bases from J, the gap between germline ends came to 14 bases. The CDR3 spans 14 residues. CDR1 is WNHNN, CDR2 SYGVQD, per germline (reference sequence). Here the CDR3 DNA reads TGCGCCAGCAGTGTATCCAGGGGCGCCGAGACCCAGTACTTC. Translated, it gives CASSVSRGAETQYF.

The chain recombines TRBV24-1 with TRBJ2-3; TRBD2 agrees at 9 bases. Germline trimming cut 0 bases from V and 0 bases from J; bases unmatched to any gene: 6. This CDR3 spans 18 amino acids. Germline-derived CDR1 and CDR2 are KGHDR and SFDVKD. Written as DNA, the CDR3 is TGTGCCACCAGTGATTTGTTGGGTAGCGGGGGAAGCACAGATACGCAGTATTTT. As protein: CATSDLLGSGGSTDTQYF.

This clone has only a few counts. This chain links TRBV6-5 with TRBJ1-1, with D maybe TRBD1 (5 bases). Per the germline V gene, CDR1 is MNHEY and CDR2 is SVGAGI. The V end lost 8 bases, the J end lost 10 bases, and 14 bases lay between the germline ends. The CDR3 extends over 11 amino acids. The CDR3 coding sequence is TGTGCCAGCGGGGCCCCGGGTCGAGCTTTCTTT. This encodes CASGAPGRAFF.

The V call is TRBV7-9, the J call TRBJ2-5; TRBD1 agrees at 7 bases. V lost 4 bases to trimming and J lost 2 bases; unmatched junction nucleotides: 10. There are 16 residues in the CDR3. Germline CDR1 SEHNR, CDR2 FQNEAQ (reference sequence). Written as DNA, the CDR3 is TGTGCCAGCAGCTCTCAGACAGGGAGTCGGCAAGAGACCCAGTACTTC. Encoded protein: CASSSQTGSRQETQYF.

The chain links TRBV6-6 to TRBJ1-2; D call uncertain. This CDR3 has 13 amino acids. CDR1 is MNHNY, CDR2 SVGAGI, per germline (reference sequence). Trimming removed 5 bases at V and 3 bases at J, with 10 bases between. The CDR3 DNA sequence: TGTGCCAGCAGTCAGACGGGGTACTATGGCTACACCTTC. This encodes CASSQTGYYGYTF.

The chain joins TRBV10-3 to TRBJ2-3; 8 bases align to TRBD1. The CDR3 runs to 15 residues. Per the germline V gene, CDR1 is ENHRY and CDR2 is SYGVKD. J gave up 2 bases and V 4 bases, and 5 bases lay outside the gene matches. The CDR3: CAISGTGTSTDTQYF. The CDR3 DNA is TGTGCCATCAGTGGGACAGGGACCTCCACAGATACGCAGTATTTT.

This CDR3 reads CASSQEWRQGSGRNTIYF. CDR3 nucleotides: TGCGCCAGCAGCCAAGAGTGGAGACAGGGGTCCGGAAGAAACACCATATATTTT. The chain joins TRBV4-1 to TRBJ1-3; TRBD1 aligns across 8 bases. Germline CDR1 is MGHRA and CDR2 is YSYEKL. The V gene end was trimmed by 0 bases and the J gene end by 5 bases; junction bases not matched to a gene: 12. The CDR3 runs 18 residues.

The chain recombines TRBV5-1 with TRBJ2-1, with 10 nucleotides matching TRBD2. The germline V gene has CDR1 SGHRS and CDR2 YFSETQ. This CDR3 has 18 amino acids. The J segment lost 1 base and the V segment lost 0 bases, leaving 7 bases of the junction unmatched. In DNA form, the CDR3 reads TGCGCCAGCAGCTTGGTTAGCGGGGGGCCTTCTTCCTACAATGAGCAGTTCTTC. It translates to CASSLVSGGPSSYNEQFF.

The chain recombines TRBV5-4 with TRBJ1-2, with 9 bases aligning to TRBD1. With 2 bases clipped from V and 6 bases from J, the junction kept 5 bases outside the gene matches. The CDR3 sequence is 14 residues long. The germline V gene has CDR1 SGHNT and CDR2 YYREEE (reference sequence). CDR3 DNA: TGTGCCAGCAGCTTCCTCCGGGACAGGGATGGCTACACCTTC. Amino acids: CASSFLRDRDGYTF.

The chain combines TRBV7-3 with TRBJ2-5; 12 bases match TRBD1. V gave up 5 bases and J gave up 4 bases; unmatched junction bases: 8. CDR1 and CDR2 (germline): SGHTA, FQGTGA. This CDR3 spans 16 amino acids. Here the CDR3 reads CASSRSGTGGLETQYF. CDR3 DNA sequence: TGTGCCAGCAGCCGGTCCGGGACAGGGGGCTTAGAGACCCAGTACTTC.

CDR3 DNA sequence: TGTGCCAGCAGTACAGGGGGCTGGACTGAAGCTTTCTTT. Residues: CASSTGGWTEAFF. The chain is built from TRBV12-3 or TRBV12-4 and TRBJ1-1, with 9 nucleotides matching TRBD1. The CDR3 consists of 13 residues. Trimming removed 5 bases from V and 5 bases from J; junction bases left unmatched: 3.

V and J are TRBV12-3 or TRBV12-4 and TRBJ1-1; D not certain. The CDR3 loop spans 11 amino acids. Written as DNA, the CDR3 is TGTGCTACTGCTTCGTACACTGAAGCTTTCTTT. Protein: CATASYTEAFF.

The V gene is TRBV18, the J gene TRBJ2-1, with 9 bases identical to TRBD1. There are 14 residues in the CDR3. Germline CDR1 KGHSH, CDR2 LQKENI. V lost 3 bases to trimming and J lost 7 bases; unmatched junction nucleotides: 4. The CDR3 DNA follows: TGTGCCAGCTCACCGGGACAGGGAGGGAATGAGCAGTTCTTC. The encoded protein is CASSPGQGGNEQFF.

V gene TRBV19 combines with J gene TRBJ2-7; TRBD1 might be the D (6 bases). The CDR3 is made up of 15 amino acids. The germline CDR1 and CDR2 sequences are LNHDA and SQIVND (reference sequence). V lost 5 bases and J lost 0, with 14 bases in between. The CDR3 bases are TGTGCCAGTAGTCCCGACAGGCGTAGCTCCTACGAGCAGTACTTC. Translating it yields CASSPDRRSSYEQYF.

This sequence joins TRBV9 and TRBJ1-6; no firm D call. V lost 3 bases, J lost 6 bases, and 16 bases lay in between. Germline CDR1 is SGDLS and CDR2 is YYNGEE. This CDR3 is 16 amino acids long. The CDR3 sequence: CASSEPSPGGNSPLHF. The CDR3 DNA is TGTGCCAGCAGCGAACCGAGTCCGGGAGGTAATTCACCCCTCCACTTT. The full variable domain, its missing parts supplied by reference TRBV9 and TRBJ1-6, is DSGVTQTPKHLITATGQRVTLRCSPRSGDLSVYWYQQSLDQGLQFLIQYYNGEERAKGNILERFSAQQFPDLHSELNLSSLELGDSALYFCASSEPSPGGNSPLHFGNGTRLTVT.

The chain combines TRBV2 with TRBJ1-2; tentative D call: TRBD1 (5 bases). Germline V gene lookup returns CDR1 SNHLY and CDR2 FYNNEI. Trimming took 7 bases from V and 0 from J, leaving 12 bases between them. This CDR3 contains 14 residues. CDR3 in DNA: TGTGCCAGCACTAGACAGAGGCCTAACTATGGCTACACCTTC. Its translation: CASTRQRPNYGYTF.

This clone was seen a handful of times. CDR3 sequence reads: CASTQRTDGYTF. CDR3 bases: TGTGCCAGCACCCAGAGGACAGATGGCTACACCTTC. The rearrangement links TRBV28 to TRBJ1-2, with D possibly being TRBD1 (6 bases). The CDR3 is 12 residues long. Trimming stripped 7 bases from V and 6 bases from J, with 12 bases between. In germline, CDR1 is MDHEN, CDR2 SYDVKM.